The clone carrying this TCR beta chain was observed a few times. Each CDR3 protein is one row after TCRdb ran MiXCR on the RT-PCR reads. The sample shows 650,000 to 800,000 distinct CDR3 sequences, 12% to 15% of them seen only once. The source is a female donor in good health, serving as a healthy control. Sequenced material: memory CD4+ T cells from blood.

The CDR3, as DNA: TGTGCCAGCAGGGTTCTGGGGGGGTGGGACACTGAAGCTTTCTTT. It translates to CASRVLGGWDTEAFF. The rearrangement joins TRBV12-3 or TRBV12-4 to TRBJ1-1, with a possible D match to TRBD1 (5 bases). The CDR3 extends over 15 amino acids. Trimming removed 6 bases from V and 3 bases from J, with 17 bases in between.